A selection of T cell receptor beta chains follows, all from one sample in a study of blood T cell repertoires in COVID-19. Here immunoSEQ multiplex PCR was the method, and the copy in TCRdb shows in-frame clones only, minus some. The sample consists of some 170,000 clones, over 70% of them appearing once. Sequencing was done on a sample of peripheral blood. The receptors were gathered from a man in his sixties or seventies with acute or convalescent COVID-19. Both conserved end residues are part of each CDR3. Each record gives: V gene, J gene, clone size, D gene, CDR3 protein, CDR3 DNA. D genes are given only for firm matches. Clone size is shown for a subset of rows, as once, few, many or a class of expanded clone.

v_call: TRBV11-3; j_call: TRBJ2-7; clone_size: -; d_call: -; cdr3_aa: CASSADRSSYEQYF; cdr3_nt: TGTGCCAGCAGCGCAGACAGGAGCTCCTACGAGCAGTACTTC
v_call: TRBV19; j_call: TRBJ1-4; clone_size: -; d_call: TRBD1; cdr3_aa: CASSTNRGKNEKLFF; cdr3_nt: TGTGCCAGTAGTACTAACAGGGGTAAAAATGAAAAACTGTTTTTT
v_call: TRBV15; j_call: TRBJ1-1; clone_size: -; d_call: -; cdr3_aa: CATSRPTTEAFF; cdr3_nt: TGTGCCACCAGCAGACCTACGACTGAAGCTTTCTTT
v_call: TRBV1; j_call: TRBJ1-3; clone_size: -; d_call: -; cdr3_aa: CTSSQPYNTIYF; cdr3_nt: TGCACCAGCAGCCAACCTTATAACACCATATATTTT
v_call: TRBV5-5; j_call: TRBJ1-2; clone_size: few; d_call: -; cdr3_aa: CASSLGQRYGYTF; cdr3_nt: TGTGCCAGCAGCTTGGGACAGAGATATGGCTACACCTTC
v_call: TRBV19; j_call: TRBJ1-2; clone_size: -; d_call: TRBD1; cdr3_aa: CASNPGQGGSYTF; cdr3_nt: TGTGCCAGTAACCCGGGACAGGGAGGTTCCTACACCTTC
v_call: TRBV6-2/TRBV6-3; j_call: TRBJ1-1; clone_size: -; d_call: TRBD1; cdr3_aa: CASSYEGANTEAFF; cdr3_nt: TGTGCCAGCAGTTACGAGGGGGCGAACACTGAAGCTTTCTTT
v_call: TRBV25-1; j_call: TRBJ2-3; clone_size: -; d_call: -; cdr3_aa: CASSGELAPGPDTQYF; cdr3_nt: TGTGCCAGCAGTGGTGAACTAGCTCCCGGCCCAGATACGCAGTATTTT
v_call: TRBV11-2; j_call: TRBJ2-3; clone_size: -; d_call: -; cdr3_aa: CASSLPSGTDTQYF; cdr3_nt: TGTGCCAGCAGCTTACCTAGCGGCACAGATACGCAGTATTTT
v_call: TRBV30; j_call: TRBJ2-2; clone_size: few; d_call: TRBD1; cdr3_aa: CAWTGIDTGVYGELFF; cdr3_nt: TGTGCCTGGACCGGCATAGATACAGGGGTCTACGGGGAGCTGTTTTTT
v_call: TRBV7-9; j_call: TRBJ1-6; clone_size: -; d_call: -; cdr3_aa: CASSLFGQINSPLHF; cdr3_nt: TGTGCCAGCAGCTTATTCGGACAGATTAATTCACCCCTCCACTTT
v_call: TRBV19; j_call: TRBJ2-1; clone_size: -; d_call: TRBD2; cdr3_aa: CASMWGTSGHNEQFF; cdr3_nt: TGTGCCAGTATGTGGGGGACTAGCGGACACAATGAGCAGTTCTTC
v_call: TRBV12-3/TRBV12-4; j_call: TRBJ1-3; clone_size: -; d_call: -; cdr3_aa: CASRPSSGNTIYF; cdr3_nt: TGTGCCAGCAGGCCTAGCTCTGGAAACACCATATATTTT
v_call: TRBV20-1; j_call: TRBJ2-1; clone_size: -; d_call: TRBD2; cdr3_aa: CSASGLAGGNEQFF; cdr3_nt: TGCAGTGCTAGTGGACTAGCGGGAGGCAATGAGCAGTTCTTC
v_call: TRBV10-3; j_call: TRBJ2-1; clone_size: few; d_call: TRBD2; cdr3_aa: CAISGTSDQFYNEQFF; cdr3_nt: TGTGCCATCAGCGGGACTAGCGACCAATTCTACAATGAGCAGTTCTTC